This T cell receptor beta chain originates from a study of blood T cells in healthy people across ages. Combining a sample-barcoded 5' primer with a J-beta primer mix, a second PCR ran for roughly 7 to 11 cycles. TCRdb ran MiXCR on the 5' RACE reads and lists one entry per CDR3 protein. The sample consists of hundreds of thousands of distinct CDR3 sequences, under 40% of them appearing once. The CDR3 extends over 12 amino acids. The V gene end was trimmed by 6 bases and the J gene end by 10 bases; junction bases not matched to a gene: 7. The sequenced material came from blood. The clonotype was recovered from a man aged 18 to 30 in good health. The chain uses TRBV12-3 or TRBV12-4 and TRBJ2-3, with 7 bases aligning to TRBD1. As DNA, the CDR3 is TGTGCCAGCAGAGGGGGCCTGGTTGCGCAGTATTTT. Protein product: CASRGGLVAQYF.